The TCR beta chain under discussion was sequenced for a study of T cell responses to AZD1222 COVID-19 vaccine. Whole-study findings and limits: Recipients of two AZD1222 doses showed rising Spike-specific TCR breadth and depth. In the spike-specific TCR repertoire, nearly half reportedly target unmutated variant regions. Vaccine-associated CD4 TCRs ranged over spike, dominating at 160-218 and 743-854.

The CDR3 runs 13 residues. Per germline, CDR1 MNHEY and CDR2 SVGAGI. Trimming left V 3 bases short and J 0 bases short, with 5 bases between. TCRdb's table, derived via immunoSEQ multiplex PCR, lists solely in-frame clones and lacks some. The sample carries approximately 140,000 clones, over 75% recorded once. Concerning this clone: Its specificity is unknown.

This sample comprised peripheral blood, obtained on day 0 of AZD1222 vaccination. V gene TRBV6-5 combines with J gene TRBJ1-1; D remains ambiguous. This clonotype was sampled from an adult in good health. The CDR3 DNA sequence: TGTGCCAGCAGTTATACCATGAACACTGAAGCTTTCTTT. Its translation is CASSYTMNTEAFF.